Detailed here is one TCR beta chain. This sample stems from a study of shared clonotypes between healthy human individuals. Deletions cut 5 bases from V and 0 bases from J, with 20 bases between. This CDR3 has 18 residues. Germline CDR1 and CDR2: SGHTA and FQGTGA. Clones were sequenced by immunoSEQ multiplex PCR, and TCRdb holds only the in-frame ones, with some missing. Of more than 2,000,000 clones in the sample, around 94% were seen once. This chain uses TRBV7-3 with TRBJ2-1, with a possible D match to TRBD1 (6 bases). What was sequenced was naive CD4+ T cells sorted from blood. Regarding subset: CD45RA+ positively selected. This clonotype originated in a man aged 18 to 30 in good health. Here the CDR3 DNA reads TGTGCCAGCAGCGGGGATCAACAGGGACGGAGCTCCTACAATGAGCAGTTCTTC. It specifies CASSGDQQGRSSYNEQFF. Full variable domain (outside the CDR3, taken from reference TRBV7-3 and TRBJ2-1): GAGVSQTPSNKVTEKGKYVELRCDPISGHTALYWYRQSLGQGPEFLIYFQGTGAADDSGLPNDRFFAVRPEGSVSTLKIQRTERGDSAVYLCASSGDQQGRSSYNEQFFGPGTRLTVL.